The clone carrying this T cell receptor (beta chain) was seen ten or more times. Its antigen remains unidentified. Orbital computed tomography and thyroid ultrasound, along with TRAb, serum thyroxine and clinical symptoms, underpinned diagnosis. The PBMC fraction was derived from around 9.4 ml of fresh peripheral blood. This entry belongs to a study of Graves' ophthalmopathy and Graves' hyperthyroidism. The study amplified TCR beta CDR3 regions using RNA transcripts. First-round RT-PCR used HTBI primers; second-round multiplex PCR followed. In TCRdb, the multiplex PCR reads were re-called with MiXCR into one record per CDR3 protein. This sample has around 400,000 distinct CDR3 sequences, with about 18% found just once. The CDR3 is made up of 17 amino acids. The V gene end was trimmed by 2 bases and the J gene end by 4 bases; junction bases not matched to a gene: 10. Findings of the study overall: The model reached 55% to 71% sensitivity and approximately 72% specificity for predicting ophthalmopathy progression. Ophthalmopathy cases were distinguished from stable hyperthyroidism by a 13-signature model, reaching 85% to 90% sensitivity and 70% to 84% specificity.

V gene TRBV12-3 or TRBV12-4 combines with J gene TRBJ2-2, with 7 positions matching TRBD2. This receptor was obtained from a woman aged 18-29 years with Graves' ophthalmopathy. The sequenced material came from peripheral blood. CDR3 protein: CASSLTIGGSATGELFF. The CDR3 coding sequence is TGTGCCAGCAGTTTAACGATCGGGGGGTCGGCCACCGGGGAGCTGTTTTTT.